One T cell receptor beta chain is described in this entry. What it recognizes is unknown. This sample was included in a study of T cell responses to AZD1222 COVID-19 vaccine. Study-level results: After two AZD1222 doses, spike-specific TCR breadth and depth rose versus day 0. Only 6 or 7 people who got AZD1222 tested seropositive at baseline. The reported proportion of spike-specific TCRs targeting unmutated variant regions was nearly half.

TCRdb keeps only in-frame clones here, not all; method: immunoSEQ multiplex PCR. The data show 93,000 or so clones, around 92% seen once. CDR3 length: 13 amino acids. V lost 2 bases, J lost 4 bases, and 6 bases lay in between. The germline V gene encodes CDR1 MNHEY and CDR2 SVGAGI. The sequencing here drew on peripheral blood, taken on day 0 of AZD1222 vaccination. The V gene is TRBV6-5, the J gene TRBJ1-5; D unresolved. This TCR came from an adult in good health. The CDR3 loop is CASSYRENQPQHF. In DNA, the CDR3 is TGTGCCAGCAGTTACAGGGAGAATCAGCCCCAGCATTTT.